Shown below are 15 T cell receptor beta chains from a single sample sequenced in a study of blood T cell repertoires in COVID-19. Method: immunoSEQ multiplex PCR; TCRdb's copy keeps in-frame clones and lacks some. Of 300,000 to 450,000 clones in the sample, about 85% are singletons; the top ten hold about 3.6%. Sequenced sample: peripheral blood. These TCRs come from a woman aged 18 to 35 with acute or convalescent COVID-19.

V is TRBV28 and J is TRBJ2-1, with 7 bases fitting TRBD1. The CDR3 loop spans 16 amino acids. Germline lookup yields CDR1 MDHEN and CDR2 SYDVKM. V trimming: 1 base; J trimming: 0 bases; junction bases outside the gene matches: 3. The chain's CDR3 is CASSLSQGSSYNEQFF. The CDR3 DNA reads TGTGCCAGCAGTTTATCACAGGGGTCCTCCTACAATGAGCAGTTCTTC.

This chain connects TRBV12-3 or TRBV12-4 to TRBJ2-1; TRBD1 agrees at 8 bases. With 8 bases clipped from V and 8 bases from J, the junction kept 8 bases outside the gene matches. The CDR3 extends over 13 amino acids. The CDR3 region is CASGHTGGHEQFF. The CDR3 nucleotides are TGTGCCAGCGGACACACAGGGGGTCATGAGCAGTTCTTC.

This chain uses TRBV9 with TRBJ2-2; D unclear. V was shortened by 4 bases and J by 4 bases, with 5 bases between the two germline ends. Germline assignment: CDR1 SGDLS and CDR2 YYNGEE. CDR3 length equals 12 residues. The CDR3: CASSLITGELFF. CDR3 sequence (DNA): TGTGCCAGCAGCCTAATCACCGGGGAGCTGTTTTTT.

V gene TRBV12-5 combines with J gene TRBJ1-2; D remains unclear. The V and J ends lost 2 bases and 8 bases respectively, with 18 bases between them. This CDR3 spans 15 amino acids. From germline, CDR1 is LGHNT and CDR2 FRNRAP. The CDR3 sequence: CASGLSTRQAGGYTF. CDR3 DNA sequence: TGTGCTAGTGGTTTGAGTACTCGGCAGGCGGGAGGCTACACCTTC.

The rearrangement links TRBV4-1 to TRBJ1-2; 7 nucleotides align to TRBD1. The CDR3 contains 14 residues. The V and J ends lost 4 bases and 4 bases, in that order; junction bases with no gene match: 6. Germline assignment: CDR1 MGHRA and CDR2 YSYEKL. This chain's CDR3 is CASSPRAGGYGYTF. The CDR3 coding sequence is TGCGCCAGCAGCCCAAGAGCAGGGGGCTATGGCTACACCTTC.

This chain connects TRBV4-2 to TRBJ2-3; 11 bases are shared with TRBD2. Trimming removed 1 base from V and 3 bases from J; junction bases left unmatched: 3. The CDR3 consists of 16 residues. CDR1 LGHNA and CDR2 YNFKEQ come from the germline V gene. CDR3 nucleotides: TGTGCCAGCAGCCAAGGGACTAGCGGGCGTACAGATACGCAGTATTTT. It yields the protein CASSQGTSGRTDTQYF.

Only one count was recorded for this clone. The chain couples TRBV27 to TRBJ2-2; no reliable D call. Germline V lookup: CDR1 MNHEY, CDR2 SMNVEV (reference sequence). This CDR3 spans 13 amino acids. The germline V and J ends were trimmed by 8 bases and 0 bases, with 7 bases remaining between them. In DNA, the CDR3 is TGTGCCAGCTTACCGGCGAACACCGGGGAGCTGTTTTTT. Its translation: CASLPANTGELFF.

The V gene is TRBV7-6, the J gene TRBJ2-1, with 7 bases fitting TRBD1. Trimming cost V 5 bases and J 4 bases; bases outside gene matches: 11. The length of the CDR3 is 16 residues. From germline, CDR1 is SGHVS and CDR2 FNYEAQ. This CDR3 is CASSQLTGVEYNEQFF. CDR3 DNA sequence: TGTGCCAGCAGCCAGCTAACAGGGGTAGAATACAATGAGCAGTTCTTC.

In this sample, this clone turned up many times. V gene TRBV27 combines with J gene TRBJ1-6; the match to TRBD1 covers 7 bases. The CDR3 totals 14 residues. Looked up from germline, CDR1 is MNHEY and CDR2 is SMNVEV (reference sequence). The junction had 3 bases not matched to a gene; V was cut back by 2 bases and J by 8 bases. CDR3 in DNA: TGTGCCAGCAGTTTACTCGGACAGGATTCACCCCTCCACTTT. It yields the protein CASSLLGQDSPLHF.

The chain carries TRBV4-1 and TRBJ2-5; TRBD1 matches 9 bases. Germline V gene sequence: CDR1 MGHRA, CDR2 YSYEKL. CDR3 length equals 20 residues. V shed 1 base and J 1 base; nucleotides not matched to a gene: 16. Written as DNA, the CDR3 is TGCGCCAGCAGCCAAGGGGACAGGGACATTTACGGGGGATTCCAAGAGACCCAGTACTTC. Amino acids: CASSQGDRDIYGGFQETQYF.

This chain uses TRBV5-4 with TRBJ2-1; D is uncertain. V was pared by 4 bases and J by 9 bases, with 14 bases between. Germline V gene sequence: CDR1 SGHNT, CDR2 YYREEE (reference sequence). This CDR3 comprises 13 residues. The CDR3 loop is CASSPLDSAEQFF. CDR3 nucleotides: TGTGCCAGCAGCCCGTTAGATTCCGCTGAGCAGTTCTTC.

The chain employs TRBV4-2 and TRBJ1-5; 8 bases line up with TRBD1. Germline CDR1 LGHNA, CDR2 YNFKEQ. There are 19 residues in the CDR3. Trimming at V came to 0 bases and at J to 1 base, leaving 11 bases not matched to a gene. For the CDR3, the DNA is TGTGCCAGCAGCCAAGATGGGACAGGAGCCATTGCGAGCAATCAGCCCCAGCATTTT. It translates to CASSQDGTGAIASNQPQHF.

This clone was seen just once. In nucleotides, the CDR3 is TGCGCCAGCAGCTTTGCACCGGTAAACACTGAAGCTTTCTTT. This sequence encodes CASSFAPVNTEAFF. The V and J genes are TRBV5-1 and TRBJ1-1; unclear D gene. The germline V and J ends were trimmed by 2 bases and 2 bases, with 10 bases remaining between them. From germline, CDR1 is SGHRS and CDR2 YFSETQ. There are 14 residues in the CDR3.

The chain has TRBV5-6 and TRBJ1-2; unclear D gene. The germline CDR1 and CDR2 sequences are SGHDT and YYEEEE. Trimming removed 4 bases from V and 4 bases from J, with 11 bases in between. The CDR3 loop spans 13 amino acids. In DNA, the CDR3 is TGTGCCAGCAGCCCAACAGAGGGCTATGGCTACACCTTC. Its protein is CASSPTEGYGYTF.

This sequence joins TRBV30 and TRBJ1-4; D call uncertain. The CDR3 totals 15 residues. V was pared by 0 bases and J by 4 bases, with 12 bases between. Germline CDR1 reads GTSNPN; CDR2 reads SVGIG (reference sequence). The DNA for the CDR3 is TGTGCCTGGAGTGTAATCCGAGGGCTTAATGAAAAACTGTTTTTT. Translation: CAWSVIRGLNEKLFF.